The entry that follows covers one TCR beta chain sequence. Its antigen is undetermined. In the PCR, 60 Vbeta and 13 Jbeta primers were used. Study processing details: A later analysis counted 70 million to 85 million unique TCR beta chains, around 10 million shared. The repertoire was sequenced with immunoSEQ multiplex PCR; TCRdb's copy has only in-frame clones and lacks some. That table gives V, J and clone size, and the DNA gave D and trimming. In the table there are 150,000 to 200,000 clones, 70% to 85% of which are singletons. The entry originates in a study of cytomegalovirus exposure and HLA in healthy donors. Study results and limitations: Prior analysis indicated that the majority of TCR beta V segments exhibited productivity approximately 87% or approximately 30% of the time.

V lost 0 bases, J lost 5 bases, and 11 bases lay in between. From germline, CDR1 is SGHNT and CDR2 YYREEE (reference sequence). The CDR3 has 14 amino acids. The V and J genes are TRBV5-4 and TRBJ2-5, with D perhaps TRBD1 (6 bases). Source material: PBMCs. This TCR came from a woman aged 25 to 39 in good health and CMV-seropositive. CDR3 nucleotide sequence: TGTGCCAGCAGCTTGGACAGGGAAAGGGAGACCCAGTACTTC. Amino acids: CASSLDRERETQYF.